This T cell receptor beta chain comes out of a study of post-analysis software for immune sequencing data. Study-level background: Relapsing-remitting, secondary progressive and progressive-relapsing forms made up the multiple sclerosis disease courses.

Study-level points and caveats: When compared against controls, multiple sclerosis patients showed significantly lower normalized Chao1 diversity. F measure showed strong co-clustering of same-batch samples. Included in a set of roughly five TRBV segments more frequent in patients than controls were TRBV5-6, TRBV5-1 and TRBV20-1.

Unique molecular identifiers had been added to the TCR beta cDNA libraries. Each sample of roughly 0.9 to 11 million input T cells yielded approximately 500,000 cDNA molecules, so each molecule approximated one T cell. From the PCR reads, TCRdb called clonotypes with MiXCR, one entry per CDR3 protein. The sample yields roughly 600,000 distinct CDR3 sequences, roughly 47% seen once. Looked up from germline, CDR1 is SGHRS and CDR2 is YFSETQ. V was shortened by 4 bases and J by 0 bases, with 11 bases between the two germline ends. The CDR3 loop spans 15 amino acids. This clonotype was seen a handful of times. Its antigen is undetermined.

The sample was blood. The sequence derives from a girl aged 10 to 17 with multiple sclerosis. The rearrangement links TRBV5-1 to TRBJ1-3; weak D call: TRBD1 (5 bases). CDR3: CASSITGDSGNTIYF. CDR3 nucleotide sequence: TGCGCCAGCAGCATAACAGGCGACTCTGGAAACACCATATATTTT.